This T cell receptor (beta chain) is drawn from a study of blood T cell repertoires in COVID-19. V lost 5 bases to trimming and J lost 0 bases, with 19 bases between them. The germline gives CDR1 KGHDR, CDR2 SFDVKD. The CDR3 consists of 18 residues. The assay was immunoSEQ multiplex PCR, and TCRdb's table has in-frame clones only and misses some. The profile shows some 33,000 clones, roughly 87% of them singletons. The source of this sequence is a man between 65 and 79 years old with active or convalescent COVID-19. The chain uses TRBV24-1 and TRBJ1-3, with D possibly being TRBD1 (5 bases). The specimen was peripheral blood. CDR3 sequence (DNA): TGTGCCACCAGTGGTCCTGGTCGCGGGGGTTTCTCTGGAAACACCATATATTTT. This sequence encodes CATSGPGRGGFSGNTIYF.